These 16 T cell receptor beta chains were sequenced from one sample in a study of control samples from healthy donors and cancer patients. Here immunoSEQ multiplex PCR was the method, and the copy in TCRdb shows in-frame clones only, minus some. The sample consists of roughly 100,000 clones, 83% of them appearing once. The specimen sequenced was blood. All receptors come from a woman aged 45-65 years in good health.

The rearrangement uses TRBV30 and TRBJ1-1; no clear D. Germline CDR1 and CDR2: GTSNPN and SVGIG (reference sequence). Trimming removed 0 bases at V and 1 base at J, with 21 bases between. The CDR3 is 18 residues long. The CDR3 spells CAWSVLRGSRQKNTEAFF. DNA for the CDR3: TGTGCCTGGAGTGTACTCCGAGGGTCCCGACAAAAGAACACTGAAGCTTTCTTT.

This clone was observed a single time. V and J are TRBV2 and TRBJ1-2; 11 bases fit TRBD1. Germline loops: CDR1 SNHLY, CDR2 FYNNEI. The CDR3 length is 14 residues. After removal of 6 bases from V and 8 bases from J, the junction contained 8 bases not matched to a gene. The CDR3 spells CASRSGTGGWGYTF. The CDR3 DNA reads as TGTGCCAGCAGGTCGGGGACAGGGGGTTGGGGCTACACCTTC.

The J gene is TRBJ1-1, the V gene TRBV6-5; D unclear. V shed 8 bases and J shed 10 bases, with 14 bases lying between them. Germline V gives CDR1 MNHEY, CDR2 SVGAGI. This CDR3 spans 11 amino acids. CDR3 nucleotides: TGTGCCAGCCAAGACCCCGGGAGAGCTTTCTTT. This codes for CASQDPGRAFF.

The V gene is TRBV19, the J gene TRBJ1-6, with 7 bases identical to TRBD1. The V and J ends lost 5 bases and 9 bases, in that order; junction bases with no gene match: 7. The CDR3 covers 14 residues. Germline values: CDR1 LNHDA, CDR2 SQIVND (reference sequence). In nucleotides, the CDR3 is TGTGCCAGTAGTCTCTCGACAGGGACTTCACCCCTCCACTTT. It yields the protein CASSLSTGTSPLHF.

V and J are TRBV27 and TRBJ1-6; D ambiguous. Germline loops: CDR1 MNHEY, CDR2 SMNVEV (reference sequence). The CDR3 runs 16 residues. V lost 4 bases and J lost 2, with 12 bases in between. CDR3 sequence: CASSWGGQAYNSPLHF. As DNA, the CDR3 is TGTGCCAGCAGTTGGGGAGGGCAGGCCTATAATTCACCCCTCCACTTT.

The rearrangement joins TRBV11-3 to TRBJ2-7; D is possibly TRBD2 (6 bases). CDR1 SGHNT and CDR2 YENEEA come from the germline V gene. Between the trimmed V and J ends, which lost 5 bases and 2 bases, there was a span of 19 bases. This CDR3 region has 16 residues. The CDR3 DNA follows: TGTGCCAGCAGCCCCAGGATGGGACTGAAGACCTACGAGCAGTACTTC. Translation: CASSPRMGLKTYEQYF.

The chain has TRBV6-5 and TRBJ2-5; no firm D call. The CDR3 runs to 11 residues. Germline lookup yields CDR1 MNHEY and CDR2 SVGAGI. Trimming took off 3 bases at V and 9 bases at J, with 8 bases between the two ends. The CDR3 spells CASSYQSSQYF. The CDR3 DNA sequence: TGTGCCAGCAGTTATCAGTCGTCCCAGTACTTC.

The V and J genes are TRBV9 and TRBJ1-2; no firm D call. The germline V gene has CDR1 SGDLS and CDR2 YYNGEE. The V end lost 0 bases, the J end lost 1 base, and 10 bases lay between the germline ends. CDR3 length equals 15 residues. CDR3 loop: CASSVESGFNYGYTF. Written as DNA, the CDR3 is TGTGCCAGCAGCGTAGAGTCCGGGTTTAACTATGGCTACACCTTC. The variable domain in full, completed from reference TRBV9 and TRBJ1-2, reads DSGVTQTPKHLITATGQRVTLRCSPRSGDLSVYWYQQSLDQGLQFLIQYYNGEERAKGNILERFSAQQFPDLHSELNLSSLELGDSALYFCASSVESGFNYGYTFGSGTRLTVV.

The DNA of the CDR3 is TGTGCCAGCAGCGCCCCGTTGGGGGATCTAGCCAAAAACATTCAGTACTTC. Translated, it gives CASSAPLGDLAKNIQYF. This chain uses TRBV9 with TRBJ2-4, with D possibly being TRBD1 or TRBD2 (5 bases each). The CDR3 has 17 amino acids. Per germline, CDR1 SGDLS and CDR2 YYNGEE. V lost 3 bases and J 0 bases, leaving 16 bases between the germline ends.

As regards this clone: This sample includes further DNA sequences coding for the same CDR3. This chain joins TRBV5-1 and TRBJ1-1; 7 bases are shared with TRBD1. Germline V gene sequence: CDR1 SGHRS, CDR2 YFSETQ. The length of the CDR3 is 14 residues. V was clipped by 0 bases and J by 1 base; unmatched bases: 0. Written as DNA, the CDR3 is TGCGCCAGCAGCTTGGACAGGGGGAACACTGAAGCTTTCTTT. Protein: CASSLDRGNTEAFF.

The rearrangement links TRBV5-4 to TRBJ2-3; D call uncertain. V lost 1 base and J 0 bases, leaving 12 bases between the germline ends. The CDR3 length is 16 residues. Germline values: CDR1 SGHNT, CDR2 YYREEE (reference sequence). Written as DNA, the CDR3 is TGTGCCAGCAGCTTGCCAACGGGCCTCAGCACAGATACGCAGTATTTT. Translation gives CASSLPTGLSTDTQYF. Drawing the rest from reference TRBV5-4 and TRBJ2-3, the complete variable domain is ETGVTQSPTHLIKTRGQQVTLRCSSQSGHNTVSWYQQALGQGPQFIFQYYREEENGRGNFPPRFSGLQFPNYSSELNVNALELDDSALYLCASSLPTGLSTDTQYFGPGTRLTVL.

This clone has only a few counts. The rearrangement links TRBV13 to TRBJ1-6, with D unclear. Deletions cut 1 base from V and 6 bases from J, with 19 bases between. This CDR3 is 18 amino acids long. The germline gives CDR1 PRHDT, CDR2 FYEKMQ (reference sequence). CDR3 region: CASSLVGGFGRSNSPLHF. The CDR3 coding sequence is TGTGCCAGCAGCTTAGTCGGAGGGTTTGGTCGTAGTAATTCACCCCTCCACTTT.

The chain's CDR3 is CASRSSGGSEQFF. The CDR3 nucleotides read TGTGCCAGTAGATCCTCAGGGGGTAGTGAGCAGTTCTTC. The chain employs TRBV19 and TRBJ2-1, with 7 bases aligning to TRBD1. The CDR3 loop spans 13 amino acids. Germline CDR1 is LNHDA and CDR2 is SQIVND (reference sequence). The V gene end was trimmed by 6 bases and the J gene end by 9 bases; junction bases not matched to a gene: 8.

V usage is TRBV12-3 or TRBV12-4 and J usage is TRBJ2-1, with D possibly called TRBD1 or TRBD2 (5 bases each). Trimming stripped 7 bases from V and 4 bases from J, with 11 bases between. CDR3 length equals 13 residues. The CDR3 loop reads CASKAEGYNEQFF. The CDR3 DNA is TGTGCCAGCAAAGCCGAGGGGTACAATGAGCAGTTCTTC.

This clone is a singleton in its sample. V usage is TRBV7-9 and J usage is TRBJ2-1; D is possibly TRBD2 (5 bases). The V and J ends lost 1 base and 8 bases respectively, with 24 bases between them. Germline V lookup: CDR1 SEHNR, CDR2 FQNEAQ (reference sequence). The CDR3 contains 18 residues. CDR3: CASSLVGLKNQRKDEQFF. The CDR3 DNA reads TGTGCCAGCAGCTTAGTAGGGCTGAAGAACCAGCGGAAGGATGAGCAGTTCTTC.

This clone was recorded once. This rearrangement joins TRBV4-3 to TRBJ1-2; D remains ambiguous. The CDR3 runs 14 residues. V was clipped by 1 base and J by 3 bases, with 9 bases between them. Germline CDR1 reads LGHNA; CDR2 reads YSLEER. The CDR3 sequence is CASSQVLLDYGYTF. As DNA, the CDR3 is TGCGCCAGCAGCCAAGTGCTCCTGGACTATGGCTACACCTTC.